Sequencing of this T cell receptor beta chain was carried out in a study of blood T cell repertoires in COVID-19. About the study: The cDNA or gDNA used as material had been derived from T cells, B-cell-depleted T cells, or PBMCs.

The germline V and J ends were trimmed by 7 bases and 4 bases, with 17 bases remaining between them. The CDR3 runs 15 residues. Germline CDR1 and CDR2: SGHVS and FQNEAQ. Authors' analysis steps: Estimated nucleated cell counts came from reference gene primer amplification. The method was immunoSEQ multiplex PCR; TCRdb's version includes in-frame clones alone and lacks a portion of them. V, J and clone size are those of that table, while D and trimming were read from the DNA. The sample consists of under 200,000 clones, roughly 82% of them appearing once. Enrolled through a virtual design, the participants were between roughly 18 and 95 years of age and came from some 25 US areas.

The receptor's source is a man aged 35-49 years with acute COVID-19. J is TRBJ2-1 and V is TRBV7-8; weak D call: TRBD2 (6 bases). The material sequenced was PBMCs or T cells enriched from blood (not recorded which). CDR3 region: CASTRTADYYNEQFF. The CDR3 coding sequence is TGTGCCAGCACCCGGACGGCGGACTATTACAATGAGCAGTTCTTC.